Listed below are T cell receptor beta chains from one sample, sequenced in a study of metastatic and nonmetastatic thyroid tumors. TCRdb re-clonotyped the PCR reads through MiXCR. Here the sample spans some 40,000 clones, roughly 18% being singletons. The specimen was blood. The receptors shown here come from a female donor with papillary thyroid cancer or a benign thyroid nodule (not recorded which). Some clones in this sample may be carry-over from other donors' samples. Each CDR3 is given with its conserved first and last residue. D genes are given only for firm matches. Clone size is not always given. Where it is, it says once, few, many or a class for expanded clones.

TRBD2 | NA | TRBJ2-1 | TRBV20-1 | CSASRGRAYNEQFF
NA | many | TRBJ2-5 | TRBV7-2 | CASSLVAQETQYF
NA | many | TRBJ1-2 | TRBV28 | CASSLGGGYGYTF
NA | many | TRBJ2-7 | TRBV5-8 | CASKRLDDYEQYF
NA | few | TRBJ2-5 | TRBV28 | CASSPPVVRRDTQYF
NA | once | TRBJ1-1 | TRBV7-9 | CTSSLVLGTEAFF
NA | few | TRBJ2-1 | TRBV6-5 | CASSYGAGSYNEQFF
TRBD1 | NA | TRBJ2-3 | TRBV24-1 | CATSDQTQRGPPDTQYF
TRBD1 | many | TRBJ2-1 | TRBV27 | CASSLDRGGYNEQFF
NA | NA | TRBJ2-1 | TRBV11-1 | CASSKEAGTFNEQFF
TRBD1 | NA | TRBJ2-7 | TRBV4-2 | CASSQGQGISYEQYF
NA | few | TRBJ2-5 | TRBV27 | CASTSGIGETQYF
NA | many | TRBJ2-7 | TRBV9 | CASSPGGGSYEQYF
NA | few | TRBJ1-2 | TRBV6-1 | CASSLTGFGGYTF
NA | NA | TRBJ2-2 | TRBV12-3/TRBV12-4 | CASSRQESPGELFF
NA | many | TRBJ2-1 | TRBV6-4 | CASSDSADSDNEQFF
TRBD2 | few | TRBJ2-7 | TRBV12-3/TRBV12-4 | CASSGTSGIGSYGQYF
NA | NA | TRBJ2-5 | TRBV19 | CASSSSGFGATQYF
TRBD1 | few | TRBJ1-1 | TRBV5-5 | CASSLTGATEAFF
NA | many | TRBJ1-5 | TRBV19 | CASSIGGAAKQPQHF
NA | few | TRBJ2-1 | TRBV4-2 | CASSQGIASYNEQFF
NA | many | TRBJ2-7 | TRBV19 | CASSVSQGNEQYF
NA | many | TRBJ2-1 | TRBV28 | CASSYAQGSDEQFF
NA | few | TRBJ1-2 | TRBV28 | CASSFPTGFGGAYTF
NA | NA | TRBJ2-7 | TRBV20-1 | CSAIQFAVLGYEQYF
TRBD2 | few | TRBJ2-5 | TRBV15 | CATSRFLGRALETQYF
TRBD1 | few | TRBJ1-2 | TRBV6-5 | CASSYTDREIEGYTF
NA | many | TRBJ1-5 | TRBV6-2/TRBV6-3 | CASSFGAIGQPQHF
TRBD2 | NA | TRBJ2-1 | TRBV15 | CATIRAYGLAGLDEQFF
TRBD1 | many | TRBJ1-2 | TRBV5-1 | CASSPLTGTGLSYGYTF
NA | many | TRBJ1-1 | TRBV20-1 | CSPKVRGVYTEAFF
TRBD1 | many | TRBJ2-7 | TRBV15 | CATSSGTGEPYEQYF
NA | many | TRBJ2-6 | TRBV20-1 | CSAAGQLSGANVLTF
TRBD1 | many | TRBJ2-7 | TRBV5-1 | CASSLTPEGADQYF
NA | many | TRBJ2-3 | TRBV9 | CASSVAGSTDTQYF
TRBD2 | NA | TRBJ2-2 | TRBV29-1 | CSVAGTSGTNTGELSF
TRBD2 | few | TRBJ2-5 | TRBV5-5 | CASSAMTSGRGETQYF
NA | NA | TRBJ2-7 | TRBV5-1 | CAISLARDGSYEQYF
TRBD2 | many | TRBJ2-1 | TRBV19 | CASSILTSGTDEQFF
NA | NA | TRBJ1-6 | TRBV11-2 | CASSLTHNSPLHF
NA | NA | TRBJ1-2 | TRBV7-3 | CASSPGDGYGYTF
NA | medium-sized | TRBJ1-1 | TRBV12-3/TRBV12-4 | CASTPGTEAFF
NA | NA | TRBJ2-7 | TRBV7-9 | CASSLTTSYEQYF
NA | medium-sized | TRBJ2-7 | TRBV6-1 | CASSEASGMDYEQYF
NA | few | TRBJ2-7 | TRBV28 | CASKLPRYYEQYF
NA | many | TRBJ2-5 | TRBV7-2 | CASSLVVQETQYF
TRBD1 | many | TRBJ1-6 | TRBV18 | CASSPAQGVSPLHF
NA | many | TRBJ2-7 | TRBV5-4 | CASSPDGTYEQYF
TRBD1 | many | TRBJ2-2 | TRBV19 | CASTHRGRNTGELFF
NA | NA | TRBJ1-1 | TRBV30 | CAWSYKLMNTEAFF
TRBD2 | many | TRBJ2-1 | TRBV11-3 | CASSLDGREGRNEQFF